The sample holds a few counts of the clone carrying this T cell receptor beta chain. This CDR3 has 16 amino acids. This specimen comes from a study of blood T cell repertoires in COVID-19. Whole-study context: From the United States, Italy and Spain came samples of acute and convalescent COVID-19. Nucleic acid was either cDNA or gDNA, and it came from T cells, B-cell-depleted T cells, or PBMCs.

Per the authors' pipeline: Amplification from reference gene primers served as the basis for estimated nucleated cell counts. Produced via immunoSEQ multiplex PCR; TCRdb's table is partial and in-frame only. The V and J calls and clone size were taken over from that table, and D and trimming were inferred from the DNA. Of around 94,000 clones in the sample, roughly 80% were seen once. This clonotype was obtained from a man aged 55 to 70 with active or convalescent COVID-19. The material sequenced was peripheral blood. The rearrangement joins TRBV21-1 to TRBJ1-5; no DNA check was done on the table's D call, TRBD1. TRBV21-1 is a documented pseudogene. CDR3 region: CASSDRQCYSNQPQHF. For the CDR3, the DNA is TGTGCCAGCAGCGACCGACAGTGTTATAGCAATCAGCCCCAGCATTTT.